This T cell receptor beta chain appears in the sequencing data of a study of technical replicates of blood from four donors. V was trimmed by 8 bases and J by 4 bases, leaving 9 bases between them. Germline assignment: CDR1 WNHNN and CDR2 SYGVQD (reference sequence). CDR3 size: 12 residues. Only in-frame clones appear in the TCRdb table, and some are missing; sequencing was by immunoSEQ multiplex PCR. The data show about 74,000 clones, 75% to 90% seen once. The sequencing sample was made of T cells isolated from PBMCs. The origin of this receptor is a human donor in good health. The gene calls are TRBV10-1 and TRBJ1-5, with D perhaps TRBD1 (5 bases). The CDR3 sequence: CASGALNQPQHF. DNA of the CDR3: TGCGCCAGCGGGGCTTTAAATCAGCCCCAGCATTTT.